These 20 T cell receptor beta chains were sequenced from one sample in a study of Graves' ophthalmopathy and Graves' hyperthyroidism. Amplification of the TCR beta CDR3 regions used RNA transcripts (as template). First-round RT-PCR used HTBI primers; second-round multiplex PCR followed. TCRdb used MiXCR to reprocess the multiplex PCR reads, holding one entry per CDR3 protein. This sample has over a million distinct CDR3 sequences, with about 36% found just once. The sample comprised peripheral blood or thyroid tissue (not recorded which). These receptors all come from an adult man with Graves' hyperthyroidism.

This clonotype was counted between two and nine times. The J gene is TRBJ1-4, the V gene TRBV9; 10 bases are a match to TRBD1. The CDR3 runs to 15 residues. The germline gives CDR1 SGDLS, CDR2 YYNGEE. Trimming removed 3 bases from V and 6 bases from J; junction bases left unmatched: 5. In DNA, the CDR3 is TGTGCCAGCAGCGCCGGACAGGGGGGGGATGAAAAACTGTTTTTT. Amino acid sequence: CASSAGQGGDEKLFF.

This rearrangement joins TRBV12-3 or TRBV12-4 to TRBJ1-5, with D hard to call. The V end was cut by 7 bases, the J end by 0 bases, with 10 bases between. The CDR3 extends over 14 amino acids. CDR3 sequence: CASTLTGSNQPQHF. The CDR3 bases are TGTGCCAGCACGTTAACCGGTAGCAATCAGCCCCAGCATTTT.

This clonotype was recorded many times. This sequence joins TRBV5-1 and TRBJ1-1; D is ambiguous. The CDR3 extends over 13 amino acids. Trimming shortened V by 4 bases and J by 4 bases, and 11 bases separated the two germline ends. Germline CDR1 reads SGHRS; CDR2 reads YFSETQ. In DNA form, the CDR3 reads TGCGCCAGCAGCCCCCGCGGCCCCACTGAAGCTTTCTTT. It encodes CASSPRGPTEAFF.

Regarding this clonotype: Since a much larger clone is just one base distant, this may be a read error. It is likely a read error, because the conserved phenylalanine at the end of the CDR3 is missing. The chain has TRBV20-1 and TRBJ1-2; D gene unclear. V was cut by 7 bases and J by 5 bases, with 20 bases left in between. This CDR3 spans 14 amino acids. CDR1 DFQATT and CDR2 SNEGSKA come from the germline V gene (reference sequence). The DNA for the CDR3 is TGCAGTGGATTACCGGGCCCGGTGATTTATGGCTACACCCTC. It is translated as CSGLPGPVIYGYTL.

The V call is TRBV3-1, the J call TRBJ1-1; tentatively, D is TRBD1 (5 bases). V gave up 1 base and J gave up 1 base, with 13 bases separating them. The CDR3 is made up of 16 amino acids. CDR1 is LGHDT, CDR2 YNNKEL, per germline (reference sequence). The CDR3 loop reads CASSQVAGIQNTEAFF. The CDR3 region has the DNA TGTGCCAGCAGCCAAGTGGCAGGGATACAGAACACTGAAGCTTTCTTT. The entire variable domain, with the rest obtained from reference TRBV3-1 and TRBJ1-1, is as follows: DTAVSQTPKYLVTQMGNDKSIKCEQNLGHDTMYWYKQDSKKFLKIMFSYNNKELIINETVPNRFSPKSPDKAHLNLHINSLELGDSAVYFCASSQVAGIQNTEAFFGQGTRLTVV.

The chain carries TRBV10-1 and TRBJ1-1, with TRBD1 matching 9 bases. CDR1 is WNHNN, CDR2 SYGVQD, per germline (reference sequence). This CDR3 has 17 amino acids. V lost 6 bases and J lost 11; bases outside the gene matches: 22. The CDR3 bases are TGCGCCAGCAGGAGGAGTTCGGGACAGGGTATCGACATGGCCGCTTTCTTT. Translation: CASRRSSGQGIDMAAFF.

The chain has TRBV12-3 or TRBV12-4 and TRBJ1-4, with TRBD1 matching over 8 bases. The CDR3 length is 16 residues. V shed 1 base and J 8 bases; nucleotides not matched to a gene: 9. This CDR3 reads CASSLGQGAIAEKLFF. The CDR3 DNA reads TGTGCCAGCAGTTTAGGGCAGGGGGCGATAGCCGAAAAACTGTTTTTT.

This clonotype was counted many times. V gene TRBV5-8 combines with J gene TRBJ2-6; 8 nucleotides align to TRBD2. J was trimmed by 0 bases and V by 6 bases; bases with no gene match: 5. The CDR3 has 16 amino acids. In germline, CDR1 is SGHTS, CDR2 YDEGEE. The CDR3 here is CASTERETSGANVLTF. The CDR3 bases are TGTGCCAGCACCGAGCGGGAGACCTCTGGGGCCAACGTCCTGACTTTC. The whole variable domain, remainder taken from reference TRBV5-8 and TRBJ2-6, is EAGVTQSPTHLIKTRGQQATLRCSPISGHTSVYWYQQALGLGLQFLLWYDEGEERNRGNFPPRFSGRQFPNYSSELNVNALELEDSALYLCASTERETSGANVLTFGAGSRLTVL.

In its sample, this clonotype was seen many times. The chain is built from TRBV14 and TRBJ1-6; D uncertain. V lost 0 bases, J lost 12 bases, and 9 bases lay in between. The CDR3 is made up of 13 amino acids. Germline CDR1 and CDR2: SGHDN and FVKESK. The CDR3: CASSQDATKPLHF. The CDR3 DNA reads as TGTGCCAGCAGCCAAGACGCGACCAAACCCCTCCACTTT. Full variable domain (outside the CDR3, taken from reference TRBV14 and TRBJ1-6): EAGVTQFPSHSVIEKGQTVTLRCDPISGHDNLYWYRRVMGKEIKFLLHFVKESKQDESGMPNNRFLAERTGGTYSTLKVQPAELEDSGVYFCASSQDATKPLHFGNGTRLTVT.

In this sample, this clonotype turned up a few times. The CDR3 protein is CASSLRPGPTTNEKLFF. Written as DNA, the CDR3 is TGTGCCAGCAGCTTACGGCCGGGGCCTACAACTAATGAAAAACTGTTTTTT. The chain joins TRBV7-8 to TRBJ1-4; possibly TRBD1 for D (5 bases). Germline assignment: CDR1 SGHVS and CDR2 FQNEAQ. The V gene lost 2 bases and the J gene lost 0 bases, with 13 bases spanning the gap. The CDR3 covers 17 residues.

This clonotype was recorded many times. The chain employs TRBV15 and TRBJ1-1; D unresolved. Germline assignment: CDR1 LNHNV and CDR2 YYDKDF (reference sequence). The ends were cut back, 1 base at V and 6 bases at J, with 6 bases in the middle. The CDR3 length is 12 residues. The CDR3 loop reads CATSRGEPEAFF. The CDR3 nucleotides are TGTGCCACCAGCAGAGGAGAGCCTGAAGCTTTCTTT.

The CDR3 here is CSASRDGNTGELFF. The CDR3 coding sequence is TGCAGTGCTAGTCGAGACGGGAACACCGGGGAGCTGTTTTTT. V and J are TRBV20-1 and TRBJ2-2; the D is unclear. Trimming shortened V by 3 bases and J by 1 base, and 9 bases separated the two germline ends. Germline V gene sequence: CDR1 DFQATT, CDR2 SNEGSKA (reference sequence). The CDR3 extends over 14 amino acids.

The chain employs TRBV9 and TRBJ1-1; tentative D call: TRBD1 (5 bases). Per germline, CDR1 SGDLS and CDR2 YYNGEE. This CDR3 is built from 15 residues. V dropped 4 bases and J dropped 6 bases, with 19 bases sitting between them. DNA of the CDR3: TGTGCCAGCAGCACGGGCAGGGAGGTGGAACCTGAAGCTTTCTTT. Translated, it gives CASSTGREVEPEAFF.

A word on this clonotype: The junction departs from germline at one end; a sequencing error may be responsible. V is TRBV10-3 and J is TRBJ2-7; 8 nucleotides line up with TRBD2. Germline CDR1 and CDR2: ENHRY and SYGVKD. The CDR3 covers 15 residues. Written as DNA, the CDR3 is TGTGCCAGCAGTGTACAGACTAGCGAGGACTACGAGCAGTACTTC. It is translated as CASSVQTSEDYEQYF.

J is TRBJ2-5 and V is TRBV5-1; D assignment may be TRBD1 or TRBD2 (6 bases each). Germline CDR1 SGHRS, CDR2 YFSETQ. The CDR3 spans 15 residues. Trimming removed 0 bases at V and 5 bases at J, with 14 bases between. The CDR3 nucleotides are TGCGCCAGCAGCTTGGCTCTGGGGGGCGCGGAGACCCAGTACTTC. As protein: CASSLALGGAETQYF.

The V gene is TRBV7-2, the J gene TRBJ1-3; a possible D gene is TRBD1 (6 bases). V shed 4 bases and J shed 5 bases, with 12 bases lying between them. Looked up from germline, CDR1 is SGHTA and CDR2 is FQGNSA. The CDR3 is made up of 14 amino acids. CDR3 nucleotide sequence: TGTGCCAGCAGCTCAGGGACACTGAGAAACACCATATATTTT. This encodes CASSSGTLRNTIYF.

There are many counts of this clonotype. The chain carries TRBV7-9 and TRBJ2-7; TRBD1 or TRBD2 may be the D gene (6 bases each). The V gene's germline CDR1 is SEHNR and CDR2 FQNEAQ (reference sequence). This CDR3 spans 14 amino acids. V shed 5 bases and J shed 5 bases, with 16 bases lying between them. The CDR3 here is CASSPGGTSDEQYF. CDR3 nucleotides: TGTGCCAGCAGCCCCGGGGGCACATCAGACGAGCAGTACTTC.

This chain links TRBV2 with TRBJ1-2; D is undetermined. The CDR3 contains 15 residues. V lost 5 bases and J 8 bases, leaving 21 bases between the germline ends. CDR1 SNHLY and CDR2 FYNNEI come from the germline V gene. This CDR3 is CASSLGTRRRVGYTF. The CDR3 DNA sequence: TGTGCCAGCAGTCTCGGTACGCGGCGCCGGGTCGGCTACACCTTC.

The CDR3 sequence is CSVDTGTNEKLFF. The CDR3 bases are TGCAGCGTTGATACCGGGACTAATGAAAAACTGTTTTTT. The rearrangement links TRBV29-1 to TRBJ1-4, with D unclear. Germline loops: CDR1 SQVTM, CDR2 ANQGSEA. The CDR3 is 13 residues long. V dropped 3 bases and J dropped 2 bases, with 7 bases sitting between them.

This clonotype was seen ten or more times. This chain uses TRBV7-2 with TRBJ2-7, with D unresolved. The CDR3 length is 15 residues. Trimming stripped 7 bases from V and 0 bases from J, with 16 bases between. CDR1 is SGHTA, CDR2 FQGNSA, per germline. Here the CDR3 reads CASMVGSSLSYEQYF. CDR3 coding DNA: TGTGCCAGCATGGTGGGCAGCTCCCTCTCCTACGAGCAGTACTTC.